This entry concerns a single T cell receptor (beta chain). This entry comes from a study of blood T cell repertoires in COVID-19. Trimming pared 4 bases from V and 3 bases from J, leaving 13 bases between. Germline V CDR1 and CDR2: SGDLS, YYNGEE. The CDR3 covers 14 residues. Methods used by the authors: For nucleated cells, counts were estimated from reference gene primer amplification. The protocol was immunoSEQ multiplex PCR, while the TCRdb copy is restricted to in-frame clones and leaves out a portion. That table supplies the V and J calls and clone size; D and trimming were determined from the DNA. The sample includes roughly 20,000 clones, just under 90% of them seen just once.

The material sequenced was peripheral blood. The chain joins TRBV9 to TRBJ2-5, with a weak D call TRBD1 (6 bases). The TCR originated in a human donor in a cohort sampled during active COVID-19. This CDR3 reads CASSPGDVKETQYF. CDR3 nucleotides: TGTGCCAGCAGCCCAGGGGACGTAAAAGAGACCCAGTACTTC.